This passage covers 8 T cell receptor beta chains from one sample sequenced in a study of cytotoxic CD8 clonotypes in ibrutinib-treated CLL. The method was immunoSEQ multiplex PCR; TCRdb's version includes in-frame clones alone and lacks a portion of them. The sample records just over 65,000 clones, about 63% being singletons. Sequences were derived from PBMCs, sampled after 12 months of ibrutinib treatment. These receptors were obtained from a human donor with chronic lymphocytic leukemia.

V is TRBV4-2 and J is TRBJ2-7, with TRBD2 matching over 12 bases. Trimming took 0 bases from V and 4 from J; bases not matched to a gene: 10. Germline CDR1 reads LGHNA; CDR2 reads YNFKEQ. The CDR3 extends over 18 amino acids. CDR3 in amino acids: CASSQDDRGLAGIYEQYF. CDR3 in DNA: TGTGCCAGCAGCCAAGATGATCGCGGACTAGCGGGGATATACGAGCAGTACTTC.

The V call is TRBV2, the J call TRBJ2-7; a weak D match, TRBD2 (6 bases). The germline V gene encodes CDR1 SNHLY and CDR2 FYNNEI. The CDR3 spans 12 residues. Trimming removed 11 bases from V and 4 bases from J, with 15 bases in between. This CDR3 reads CAGGAVSYEQYF. Written as DNA, the CDR3 is TGTGCCGGAGGGGCAGTCTCTTACGAGCAGTACTTC.

This clone was seen a handful of times. This chain links TRBV2 with TRBJ1-2; the match to TRBD1 covers 8 bases. The CDR3 runs to 15 residues. CDR1 is SNHLY, CDR2 FYNNEI, per germline. Losses at the gene ends were 2 bases for V and 7 bases for J; bases not matched to a gene: 9. CDR3 coding DNA: TGTGCCAGCAGTGAATCGGGCCCGGACAGGGCTGGCTACACCTTC. Translating gives CASSESGPDRAGYTF.

V is TRBV19 and J is TRBJ1-4, with TRBD1 matching 10 bases. V shed 6 bases and J 15 bases; nucleotides not matched to a gene: 19. Germline CDR1 LNHDA, CDR2 SQIVND (reference sequence). There are 16 residues in the CDR3. This CDR3 reads CASRRDRGLTESVLFF. The CDR3, as DNA: TGTGCCAGTAGGCGTGACAGGGGGCTTACCGAATCGGTTTTGTTTTTT.

This rearrangement joins TRBV28 to TRBJ1-2; D not resolved. Germline CDR1 is MDHEN and CDR2 is SYDVKM. V was shortened by 1 base and J by 4 bases, with 7 bases between the two germline ends. CDR3 size: 13 residues. The CDR3 loop is CASSLSGSYGYTF. The CDR3 DNA sequence: TGTGCCAGCAGTTTATCGGGCTCCTATGGCTACACCTTC.

The V and J genes are TRBV6-1 and TRBJ2-3, with 8 bases aligning to TRBD2. CDR3 length: 16 amino acids. V lost 1 base and J lost 1; bases outside the gene matches: 4. Per germline, CDR1 MNHNS and CDR2 SASEGT. The CDR3 reads CASSEVGGAGTDTQYF. The DNA of the CDR3 is TGTGCCAGCAGTGAAGTCGGGGGGGCGGGCACAGATACGCAGTATTTT.

This chain connects TRBV12-2 to TRBJ2-1; the table names TRBD1, a call not compared with the DNA. TRBV12-2 is a pseudogene locus. CDR3 length equals 17 residues. Here the CDR3 DNA reads TGTGCAAGTCGCTTAGCGTTTGTTCAGGTGAACAACAATGAGCAGTTCTTC. Its translation is CASRLAFVQVNNNEQFF.

The sample holds a few counts of this clone. The rearrangement links TRBV9 to TRBJ1-5, with 10 bases aligning to TRBD1. The CDR3 sequence is 16 residues long. In germline, CDR1 is SGDLS, CDR2 YYNGEE. Losses at the gene ends were 3 bases for V and 6 bases for J; bases not matched to a gene: 9. The CDR3 nucleotides are TGTGCCAGCAGCGAGACCGGGACAGGGGTTGGTCAGCCCCAGCATTTT. Its protein product is CASSETGTGVGQPQHF.